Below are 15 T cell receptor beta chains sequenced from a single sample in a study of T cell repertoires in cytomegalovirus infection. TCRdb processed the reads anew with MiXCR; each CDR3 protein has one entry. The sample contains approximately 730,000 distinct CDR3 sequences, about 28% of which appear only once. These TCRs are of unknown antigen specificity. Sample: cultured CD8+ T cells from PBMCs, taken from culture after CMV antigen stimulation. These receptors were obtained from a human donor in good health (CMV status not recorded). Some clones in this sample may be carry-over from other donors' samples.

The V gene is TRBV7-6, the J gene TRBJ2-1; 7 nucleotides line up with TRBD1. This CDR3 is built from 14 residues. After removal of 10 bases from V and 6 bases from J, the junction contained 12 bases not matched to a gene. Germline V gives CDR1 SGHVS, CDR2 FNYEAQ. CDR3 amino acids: CAIIDREGGNEQFF. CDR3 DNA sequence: TGTGCCATCATAGACAGGGAAGGAGGCAATGAGCAGTTCTTC. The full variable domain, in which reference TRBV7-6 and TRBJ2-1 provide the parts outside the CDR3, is GAGVSQSPRYKVTKRGQDVALRCDPISGHVSLYWYRQALGQGPEFLTYFNYEAQQDKSGLPNDRFSAERPEGSISTLTIQRTEQRDSAMYRCAIIDREGGNEQFFGPGTRLTVL.

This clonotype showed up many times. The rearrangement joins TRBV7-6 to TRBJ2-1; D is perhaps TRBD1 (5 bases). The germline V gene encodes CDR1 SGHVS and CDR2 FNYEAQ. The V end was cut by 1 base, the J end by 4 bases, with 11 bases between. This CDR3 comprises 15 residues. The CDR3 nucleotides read TGTGCCAGCAGCTTAGACCAGGGCCCGTACAATGAGCAGTTCTTC. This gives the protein CASSLDQGPYNEQFF.

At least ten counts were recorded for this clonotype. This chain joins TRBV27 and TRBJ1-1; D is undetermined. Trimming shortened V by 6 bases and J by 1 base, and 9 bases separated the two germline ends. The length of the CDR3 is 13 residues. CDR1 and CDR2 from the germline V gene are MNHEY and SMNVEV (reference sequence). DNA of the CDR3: TGTGCCAGCAGCTTAAGTCCGAACACTGAAGCTTTCTTT. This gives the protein CASSLSPNTEAFF.

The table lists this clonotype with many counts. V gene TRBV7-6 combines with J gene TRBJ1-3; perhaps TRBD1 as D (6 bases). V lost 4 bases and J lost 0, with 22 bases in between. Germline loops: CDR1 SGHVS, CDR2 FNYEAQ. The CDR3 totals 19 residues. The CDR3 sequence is CASSSYTIIGGDSGNTIYF. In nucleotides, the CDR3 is TGTGCCAGCAGCTCATACACGATAATTGGGGGCGACTCTGGAAACACCATATATTTT.

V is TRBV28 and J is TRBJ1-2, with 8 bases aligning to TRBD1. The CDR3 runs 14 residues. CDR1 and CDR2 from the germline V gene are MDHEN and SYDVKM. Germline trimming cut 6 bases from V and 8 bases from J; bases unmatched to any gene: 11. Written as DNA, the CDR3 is TGTGCCAGCAGCTCGACAGGGGTTTTAGAAGGCTACACCTTC. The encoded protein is CASSSTGVLEGYTF.

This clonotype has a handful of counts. CDR3 sequence reads: CASSLTPGRYTDTQYF. CDR3 sequence (DNA): TGCGCCAGCAGCTTGACTCCGGGACGGTACACAGATACGCAGTATTTT. V usage is TRBV5-1 and J usage is TRBJ2-3; possibly TRBD1 or TRBD2 for D (5 bases each). Germline assignment: CDR1 SGHRS and CDR2 YFSETQ. This CDR3 has 16 amino acids. Trimming took off 1 base at V and 2 bases at J, with 14 bases between the two ends.

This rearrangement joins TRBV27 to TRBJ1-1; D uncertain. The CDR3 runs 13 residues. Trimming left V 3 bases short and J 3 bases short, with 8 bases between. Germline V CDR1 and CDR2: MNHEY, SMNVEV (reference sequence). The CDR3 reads CASSFGEHTEAFF. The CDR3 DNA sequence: TGTGCCAGCAGTTTCGGTGAGCACACTGAAGCTTTCTTT.

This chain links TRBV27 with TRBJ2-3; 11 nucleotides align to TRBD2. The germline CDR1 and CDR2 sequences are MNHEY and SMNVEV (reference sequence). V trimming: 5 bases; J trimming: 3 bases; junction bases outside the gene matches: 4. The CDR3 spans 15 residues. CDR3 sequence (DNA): TGTGCCAGCAGTCGACTAGCGGGGAGAACAGATACGCAGTATTTT. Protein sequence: CASSRLAGRTDTQYF.

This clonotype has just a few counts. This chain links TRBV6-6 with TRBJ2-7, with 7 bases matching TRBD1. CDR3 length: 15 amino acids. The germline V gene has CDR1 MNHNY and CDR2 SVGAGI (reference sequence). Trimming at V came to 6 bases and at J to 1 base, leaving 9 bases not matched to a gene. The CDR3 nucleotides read TGTGCCAGCAGCCCCGGGACAGCGGTTTCCTACGAGCAGTACGTC. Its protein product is CASSPGTAVSYEQYV.

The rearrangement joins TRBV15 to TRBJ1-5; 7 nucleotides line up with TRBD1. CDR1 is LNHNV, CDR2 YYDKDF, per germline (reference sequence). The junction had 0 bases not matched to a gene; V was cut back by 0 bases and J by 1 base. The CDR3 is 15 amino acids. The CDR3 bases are TGTGCCACCAGCAGAGAGGGACAGAGCAATCAGCCCCAGCATTTT. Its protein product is CATSREGQSNQPQHF.

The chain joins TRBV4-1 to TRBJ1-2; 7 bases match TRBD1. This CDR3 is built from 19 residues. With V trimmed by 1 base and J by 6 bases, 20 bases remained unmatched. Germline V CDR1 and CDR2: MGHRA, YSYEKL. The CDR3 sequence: CASSQGSRDSSLLWHGYTF. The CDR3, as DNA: TGCGCCAGCAGCCAAGGGTCGAGGGACAGCTCATTATTATGGCATGGCTACACCTTC.

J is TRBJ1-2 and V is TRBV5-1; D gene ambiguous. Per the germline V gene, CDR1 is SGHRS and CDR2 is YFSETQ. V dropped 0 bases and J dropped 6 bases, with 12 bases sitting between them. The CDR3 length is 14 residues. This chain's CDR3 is CASSLGPDTNGYTF. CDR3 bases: TGCGCCAGCAGCTTGGGCCCCGATACCAATGGCTACACCTTC.

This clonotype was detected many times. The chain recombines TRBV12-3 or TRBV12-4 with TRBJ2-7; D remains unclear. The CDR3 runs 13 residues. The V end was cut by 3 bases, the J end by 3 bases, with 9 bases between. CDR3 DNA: TGTGCCAGCAGTTTTCGGTCAAGCTACGAGCAGTACTTC. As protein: CASSFRSSYEQYF.

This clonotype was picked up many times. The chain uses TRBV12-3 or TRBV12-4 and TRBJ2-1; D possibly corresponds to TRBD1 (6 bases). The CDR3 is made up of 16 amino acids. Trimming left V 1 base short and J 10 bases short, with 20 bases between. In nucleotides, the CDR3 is TGTGCCAGCAGTTTAGGTGAAGGGGTTAACCAGGGGGAGCAGTTCTTC. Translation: CASSLGEGVNQGEQFF.

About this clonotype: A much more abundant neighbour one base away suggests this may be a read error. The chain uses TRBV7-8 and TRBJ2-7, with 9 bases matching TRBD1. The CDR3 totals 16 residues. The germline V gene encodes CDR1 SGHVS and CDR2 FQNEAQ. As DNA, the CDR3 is TGTGCCAGCAGCTTAACCGGACAGGGGCGCTTCTACGTGCAGTACTTC. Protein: CASSLTGQGRFYVQYF.